This T cell receptor (beta chain) was captured in a study of T cell responses to AZD1222 COVID-19 vaccine. Findings and limits, study-wide: As reported, nearly half of all spike-specific TCRs target variant regions that are unmutated. Receipt of two AZD1222 doses was followed by a rise in Spike-specific TCR breadth and depth.

Details on this clone: Antigen unknown.

Assay: immunoSEQ multiplex PCR; the TCRdb copy retains only in-frame clones and omits some. This sample carries about 56,000 clones, approximately 83% of them seen once, and the ten largest clones take 16%. This CDR3 has 14 amino acids. V was shortened by 3 bases and J by 5 bases, with 13 bases between the two germline ends. Per the germline V gene, CDR1 is SGHTA and CDR2 is FQGNSA. The clonotype was recovered from an adult in good health. The sequencing here drew on peripheral blood, taken on day 0 of AZD1222 vaccination. The chain carries TRBV7-2 and TRBJ1-2; D gene unclear. CDR3 sequence: CASSFQDLSYGYTF. The CDR3, as DNA: TGTGCCAGCAGCTTTCAGGATTTGTCATATGGCTACACCTTC.